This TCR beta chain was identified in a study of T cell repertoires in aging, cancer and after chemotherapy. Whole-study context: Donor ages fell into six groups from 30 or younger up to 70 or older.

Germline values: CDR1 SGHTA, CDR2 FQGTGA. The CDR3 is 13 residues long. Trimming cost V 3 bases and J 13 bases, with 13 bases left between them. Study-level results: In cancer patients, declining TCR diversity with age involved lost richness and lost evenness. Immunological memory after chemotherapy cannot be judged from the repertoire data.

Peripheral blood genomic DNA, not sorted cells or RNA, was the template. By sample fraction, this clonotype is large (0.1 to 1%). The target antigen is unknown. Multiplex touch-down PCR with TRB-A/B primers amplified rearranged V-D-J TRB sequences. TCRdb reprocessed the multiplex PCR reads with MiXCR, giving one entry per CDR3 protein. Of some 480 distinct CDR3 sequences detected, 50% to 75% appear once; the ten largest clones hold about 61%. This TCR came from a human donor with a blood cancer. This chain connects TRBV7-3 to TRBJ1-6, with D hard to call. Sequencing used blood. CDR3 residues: CASSLGGAAPLHF. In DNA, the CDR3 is TGTGCCAGCAGCTTGGGCGGCGCCGCGCCCCTCCACTTT.